This T cell receptor beta chain comes out of a study of cytomegalovirus exposure and HLA in healthy donors. Findings and limits, study-wide: Productive status was seen about 87% or about 30% of the time for most TCR beta V segments in an earlier analysis.

About this clone: What it binds is not known.

It was with 60 Vbeta and 13 Jbeta primers that the PCR ran. The method was immunoSEQ multiplex PCR; TCRdb's version includes in-frame clones alone and lacks a portion of them. In the table there are approximately 180,000 clones, roughly 86% of which are singletons. V dropped 0 bases and J dropped 7; count of bases not matched to a gene: 8. CDR1 and CDR2 from the germline V gene are MGHRA and YSYEKL. There are 16 residues in the CDR3. Source material: PBMCs. The source is a girl aged 10 to 17 in good health and CMV-seropositive. The chain uses TRBV4-1 and TRBJ2-1; 8 nucleotides align to TRBD2. CDR3 nucleotides: TGCGCCAGCAGCCAAGAGATAGCGGGGATTGCAAATGAGCAGTTCTTC. This sequence encodes CASSQEIAGIANEQFF.